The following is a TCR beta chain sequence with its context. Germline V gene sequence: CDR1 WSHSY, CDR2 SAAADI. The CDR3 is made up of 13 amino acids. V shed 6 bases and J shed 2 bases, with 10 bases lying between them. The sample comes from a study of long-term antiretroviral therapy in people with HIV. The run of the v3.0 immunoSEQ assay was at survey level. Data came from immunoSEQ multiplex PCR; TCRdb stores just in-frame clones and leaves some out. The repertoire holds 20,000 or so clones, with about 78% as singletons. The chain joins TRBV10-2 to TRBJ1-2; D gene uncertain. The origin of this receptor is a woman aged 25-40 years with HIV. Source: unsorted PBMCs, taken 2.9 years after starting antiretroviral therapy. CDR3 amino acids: CASSLTENYGYTF. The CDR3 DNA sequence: TGCGCCAGCAGCCTCACGGAGAACTATGGCTACACCTTC.